These T cell receptor beta chains were read from a single sample in a study of immune evolution from preneoplasia to lung adenocarcinoma. Generated by immunoSEQ multiplex PCR, the TCRdb table keeps only in-frame clones and is missing some. This repertoire shows some 9,000 clones, 80% to 90% found once; its top ten account for around 3.2%. The sample taken for sequencing was FFPE lung adenocarcinoma in situ tissue. The receptors derive from a person aged 65-85 years with lung adenocarcinoma. CDR3s include the opening cysteine and the closing phenylalanine or tryptophan. The D gene is left open where the match is weak. Rows give clone size only sometimes, using once, few, many, or a class for an expanded clone.

abundance	d_gene	v_gene	j_gene	CDR3aa	CDR3nt
few	TRBD2	TRBV5-6	TRBJ2-5	CASSLSRGGYETQYF	TGTGCCAGCAGCTTATCCCGGGGGGGCTATGAGACCCAGTACTTC
.	.	TRBV27	TRBJ2-1	CASSLVGGEQFF	TGTGCCAGCAGTTTAGTGGGGGGTGAGCAGTTCTTC
.	.	TRBV18	TRBJ1-4	CASSPSMSEKLFF	TGTGCCAGCTCACCCTCCATGAGCGAAAAACTGTTTTTT
.	TRBD1	TRBV11-2	TRBJ1-5	CASSLGGDRNQPQHF	TGTGCCAGCAGCTTAGGGGGGGACAGGAATCAGCCCCAGCATTTT
few	TRBD1	TRBV28	TRBJ2-3	CASSLAEGTGRADTQYF	TGTGCCAGCAGTTTAGCCGAAGGGACAGGGAGGGCAGATACGCAGTATTTT
.	.	TRBV20-1	TRBJ2-1	CSARREVEQFF	TGCAGTGCTAGACGAGAGGTTGAGCAGTTCTTC
.	.	TRBV6-6	TRBJ2-1	CASSRQRGQEQFF	TGTGCCAGCAGTCGTCAACGGGGGCAGGAGCAGTTCTTC
.	TRBD1	TRBV27	TRBJ1-5	CASRGGNRGRESSRGNQPQHF	TGTGCCAGCAGAGGTGGAAACAGGGGGCGCGAATCTTCAAGGGGCAATCAGCCCCAGCATTTT
.	TRBD2	TRBV10-1	TRBJ2-3	CASSVGLGADTQYF	TGCGCCAGCAGTGTGGGACTAGGGGCAGATACGCAGTATTTT
few	.	TRBV4-2	TRBJ1-4	CASSQDPTPTNEKLFF	TGTGCCAGCAGCCAAGATCCTACCCCAACTAATGAAAAACTGTTTTTT
.	.	TRBV21-1	TRBJ2-7	CTSSKWCGGGGWTYEQYF	TGTACCAGCAGCAAATGGTGTGGCGGGGGGGGTTGGACCTACGAGCAGTACTTC
.	.	TRBV11-2	TRBJ2-6	CASSLDVRTSGANVLTF	TGTGCCAGCAGCTTAGATGTCAGAACCTCTGGGGCCAACGTCCTGACTTTC
.	.	TRBV9	TRBJ2-2	CASSVEASLDTGELFF	TGTGCCAGCAGCGTAGAGGCGTCTCTGGACACCGGGGAGCTGTTTTTT
.	.	TRBV7-9	TRBJ1-1	CASSPEGGRTEAFF	TGTGCCAGCAGCCCCGAGGGGGGAAGGACTGAAGCTTTCTTT
.	.	TRBV28	TRBJ2-7	CASNTRAPYEQYF	TGTGCCAGCAATACGAGGGCCCCCTACGAGCAGTACTTC
.	TRBD1	TRBV10-2	TRBJ2-1	CASTWDRRGNEQFF	TGCGCCAGCACATGGGACAGACGTGGCAATGAGCAGTTCTTC
.	.	TRBV7-8	TRBJ2-3	CASSWASLTYPSDTQYF	TGTGCCAGCAGCTGGGCTAGCCTCACTTATCCCTCAGATACGCAGTATTTT
.	TRBD1	TRBV7-9	TRBJ2-4	CASSVGGDPLKNIQYF	TGTGCCAGCAGCGTAGGGGGCGACCCGCTGAAAAACATTCAGTACTTC
few	.	TRBV6-6	TRBJ1-4	CASSYSMSRGNEKLFF	TGTGCCAGCAGTTACTCGATGTCCCGGGGGAATGAAAAACTGTTTTTT
once	.	TRBV5-6	TRBJ1-1	CASSSIIRNTEAFF	TGTGCCAGCAGCTCTATCATCAGGAACACTGAAGCTTTCTTT
.	.	TRBV25-1	TRBJ2-1	CASSDLNAGPYNEQFF	TGTGCCAGCAGTGACCTGAATGCAGGCCCCTACAATGAGCAGTTCTTC
.	TRBD1	TRBV9	TRBJ2-7	CASSVHPETGVEQYF	TGTGCCAGCAGCGTCCACCCAGAGACAGGGGTCGAGCAGTACTTC
.	.	TRBV6-1	TRBJ2-2	CASSAGTANTGELFF	TGTGCCAGCAGTGCCGGGACCGCGAACACCGGGGAGCTGTTTTTT
.	TRBD2	TRBV2	TRBJ2-7	CASRGGTEQYF	TGTGCCAGCAGGGGAGGGACCGAGCAGTACTTC
few	.	TRBV7-3	TRBJ1-5	CASSLSSNQPKHF	TGTGCCAGCAGCTTGAGTAGCAATCAGCCCAAGCATTTT
.	TRBD1	TRBV4-1	TRBJ1-2	CASSPGGQPGGYTF	TGCGCCAGCAGCCCGGGGGGACAGCCTGGCGGCTACACCTTC
.	TRBD1	TRBV5-1	TRBJ1-2	CASSQAGTAYGYTF	TGCGCCAGCAGCCAAGCCGGGACAGCATATGGCTACACCTTC
.	.	TRBV28	TRBJ1-3	CASSAETYSGNTIYF	TGTGCCAGCAGTGCCGAGACATACTCTGGAAACACCATATATTTT
few	.	TRBV29-1	TRBJ2-4	CSVEGAPGGNIQYF	TGCAGCGTTGAAGGTGCCCCAGGTGGAAACATTCAGTACTTC
.	.	TRBV2	TRBJ1-1	CASSAGSNTEAFF	TGTGCCAGCAGTGCTGGATCGAACACTGAAGCTTTCTTT
.	.	TRBV11-2	TRBJ1-4	CASSSGEKLFF	TGTGCCAGCAGCTCTGGGGAAAAACTGTTTTTT
.	.	TRBV5-8	TRBJ2-5	CASSLEGSLQETQYF	TGTGCCAGCAGCTTGGAGGGGTCCCTCCAAGAGACCCAGTACTTC
.	.	TRBV5-1	TRBJ1-1	CASSMGILANTEAFF	TGCGCCAGCAGCATGGGGATATTAGCGAACACTGAAGCTTTCTTT
.	TRBD1	TRBV29-1	TRBJ1-1	CSVGTGRAFF	TGCAGCGTTGGGACAGGTCGAGCTTTCTTT
once	.	TRBV6-5	TRBJ2-2	CASSFSNTGELFF	TGTGCCAGCTCTTTTTCGAACACCGGGGAGCTGTTTTTT
once	.	TRBV2	TRBJ1-1	CASSDQDRRAFF	TGTGCCAGCAGTGATCAAGATCGTCGAGCTTTCTTT
.	.	TRBV10-3	TRBJ2-7	CAGVQGPQREQYF	TGTGCCGGAGTTCAGGGACCCCAGCGCGAGCAGTACTTC
few	.	TRBV10-3	TRBJ1-2	CAISESPRGGGYTF	TGTGCCATCAGTGAGAGCCCCAGGGGAGGTGGCTACACCTTC
.	TRBD1	TRBV15	TRBJ2-3	CATSATDRGPPLTQYF	TGTGCCACCAGCGCTACGGACAGGGGGCCTCCGCTTACGCAGTATTTT
few	.	TRBV10-1	TRBJ1-1	CASSNRITEAFF	TGCGCCAGCAGTAACAGAATCACTGAAGCTTTCTTT
.	.	TRBV7-6	TRBJ1-5	CASSLRGHQPQHF	TGTGCCAGCAGCTTACGGGGGCATCAGCCCCAGCATTTT
few	.	TRBV19	TRBJ1-6	CASRQGGSLHF	TGTGCCAGTAGACAGGGAGGATCCCTCCACTTT
few	.	TRBV30	TRBJ1-5	CAWSYSGGDQPQHF	TGTGCCTGGAGTTACTCCGGAGGAGATCAGCCCCAGCATTTT
.	.	TRBV7-8	TRBJ2-1	CASSHTRDSYNEQFF	TGTGCCAGCAGCCACACCCGGGACTCCTACAATGAGCAGTTCTTC
.	TRBD1	TRBV11-2	TRBJ2-2	CASTLGTGVTGELFF	TGTGCCAGCACCCTCGGGACAGGGGTCACCGGGGAGCTGTTTTTT
.	.	TRBV11-2	TRBJ2-5	CASSSLLPSETQYF	TGTGCCAGCAGCTCGCTCCTACCGTCAGAGACCCAGTACTTC
.	.	TRBV5-5	TRBJ1-5	CASSLGTDYQPQHF	TGTGCCAGCAGCTTAGGGACGGACTATCAGCCCCAGCATTTT
.	.	TRBV5-1	TRBJ1-5	CASSLARGQPQHF	TGCGCCAGCAGCTTGGCGAGGGGCCAGCCCCAGCATTTT
.	TRBD1	TRBV2	TRBJ2-7	CASRGQGSSYEQYF	TGTGCCAGCAGGGGACAGGGATCCTCCTACGAGCAGTACTTC
.	TRBD1	TRBV11-3	TRBJ2-6	CASSPMLLKRGRDGANVLTF	TGTGCCAGCAGCCCTATGCTCCTGAAAAGGGGGCGAGACGGGGCCAACGTCCTGACTTTC
.	.	TRBV6-1	TRBJ2-3	CASSELQLGAATQYF	TGTGCCAGCAGTGAATTGCAACTGGGGGCCGCTACGCAGTATTTT
.	.	TRBV18	TRBJ2-3	CASSPPGVSFDTQYF	TGTGCCAGCTCACCACCGGGAGTGAGCTTCGATACGCAGTATTTT
.	.	TRBV18	TRBJ2-3	CATKGGSHTDTQYF	TGTGCCACAAAAGGGGGGTCGCACACAGATACGCAGTATTTT
few	.	TRBV7-9	TRBJ1-1	CASTPQGNTEAFF	TGTGCCAGCACCCCCCAGGGGAACACTGAAGCTTTCTTT